This T cell receptor (beta chain) was identified during a study of response to subunit inactivated influenza vaccine (dated by TCRdb to 2016 to 2019). For context, the study as a whole: Deep quantitative profiling of the T cell receptor repertoire was used in the study to follow responses to a trivalent subunit inactivated influenza vaccine. Broad study findings and their caveats: The authors proposed that each seasonal influenza vaccination may bring in only a limited number of new T cells.

The CDR3 measures 12 amino acids from cysteine to phenylalanine. Only CDR3 DNA is held: 36 bases, read in frame from base 1. From the germline V gene (reference sequence), CDR1 is DFQATT and CDR2 is SNEGSKA. After removal of 7 bases from V and 4 bases from J, the junction retains 7 bases not matched to a gene. Receptors were amplified or captured by RT-PCR. The sequencer listed for this sample is Illumina HiSeq 2500. The public reads were quality trimmed at Q25 with fastp and then assembled into clones with MiXCR by TCRdb, keeping productive beta chains. Duplicate CDR3 protein sequences are folded into a single record with the most common DNA and genes. For this sample the table gives hundreds of thousands of distinct CDR3 sequences, of which over 10% were detected only once. Jointly, the top ten make up about 12% of the sample. For this clonotype: No antigen is known for it. Base-call qualities are not available, and no considerably larger clone is one nucleotide away.

This specimen's time point label, interpreted: 45 days after influenza vaccine administration. The source of this sequence is a man between 45 and 60 years old who received an inactivated influenza vaccine. Donor details come from another sample of the same person, matched by shared clones. The rearrangement combines TRBV20-1 with TRBJ2-7; TRBD1 agrees with 7 junctional bases. The specimen was PBMCs from blood, collected 45 days after vaccination. The CDR3 amino acid sequence is: CSVTGPPYEQYF. The DNA is as follows: TGCAGTGTGACAGGGCCACCTTACGAGCAGTACTTC.